This T cell receptor beta chain came from a study of a mutant IDH1 vaccine in newly diagnosed glioma. For the study at large: The treated group averaged around 40 years old and was around 62% male, roughly 40% female.

Time point reported: baseline, week 1 (first vaccination visit). As to treatment: pre-vaccination baseline after standard-of-care therapy. This clone was found once. Using immunoSEQ multiplex PCR, the repertoire was profiled, and TCRdb retains in-frame clones only, with some absent. The sample includes 20,000 to 30,000 clones, approximately 90% of them seen just once. Between the trimmed V and J ends, which lost 2 bases and 7 bases, there was a span of 10 bases. Germline CDR1 reads SGHRS; CDR2 reads YFSETQ. This CDR3 is built from 13 residues. The V gene is TRBV5-1, the J gene TRBJ2-1; no clear D. The sequences come from PBMCs, collected from a glioma patient treated with radiotherapy, temozolomide or both. This TCR was sampled from a man younger than 45 with glioma. CDR3 sequence: CASSFPSTNEQFF. The CDR3 DNA reads as TGCGCCAGCAGCTTCCCCAGTACGAATGAGCAGTTCTTC.